These 25 T cell receptor beta chains were sequenced from one sample in a study of blood T cell repertoires in COVID-19. Clones were sequenced by immunoSEQ multiplex PCR, and TCRdb holds only the in-frame ones, with some missing. The data contain about 350,000 clones, over 80% of them seen just once; the ten biggest clones take up roughly 6.3%. Source material: peripheral blood. The receptor set was obtained from a woman between 50 and 59 years old with COVID-19, enrolled during active disease.

The CDR3 here is CSVPSSGTYNEQFF. Here the CDR3 DNA reads TGCAGCGTCCCGTCTAGCGGGACTTACAATGAGCAGTTCTTC. V is TRBV29-1 and J is TRBJ2-1; 9 bases map to TRBD2. Unmatched junction bases numbered 7, after V lost 6 bases and J lost 4 bases. The CDR3 spans 14 residues. CDR1 is SQVTM and CDR2 is ANQGSEA in the germline V gene.

The genes are TRBV6-5 and TRBJ2-1; unclear D gene. The germline CDR1 and CDR2 sequences are MNHEY and SVGAGI. Trimming shortened V by 6 bases and J by 10 bases, and 10 bases separated the two germline ends. CDR3 length equals 11 residues. The DNA of the CDR3 is TGTGCCAGCAGACAGTTAGGCGAGCAGTTCTTC. Residues: CASRQLGEQFF.

The chain links TRBV6-4 to TRBJ2-3, with TRBD2 matching 16 bases. The junction had 4 bases not matched to a gene; V was cut back by 2 bases and J by 5 bases. There are 17 residues in the CDR3. Germline CDR1 and CDR2: MRHNA and SNTAGT. As DNA, the CDR3 is TGTGCCAGCAGTGACGGGACTAGCGGGAGGGCTAGAGATACGCAGTATTTT. Its translation: CASSDGTSGRARDTQYF.

The CDR3 region has the DNA TGTGCCAGTAGAAAGCGAGATCCTGGAAACACCATATATTTT. Protein sequence: CASRKRDPGNTIYF. The gene calls are TRBV19 and TRBJ1-3; D gene unclear. The CDR3 length is 14 residues. Trimming took 6 bases from V and 2 from J, leaving 11 bases between them. CDR1 is LNHDA and CDR2 is SQIVND in the germline V gene (reference sequence).

This clone was recorded once. V usage is TRBV12-5 and J usage is TRBJ2-3; D ambiguous. CDR1 and CDR2 (germline): LGHNT, FRNRAP. The CDR3 covers 14 residues. Deletions cut 2 bases from V and 0 bases from J, with 6 bases between. CDR3 protein: CASGLSQSTDTQYF. CDR3 bases: TGTGCTAGTGGTTTGTCCCAAAGCACAGATACGCAGTATTTT.

In this sample, this clone turned up once. The chain carries TRBV18 and TRBJ1-5, with 7 positions matching TRBD1. Germline V gene lookup returns CDR1 KGHSH and CDR2 LQKENI. This CDR3 is built from 17 residues. Germline trimming cut 4 bases from V and 0 bases from J; bases unmatched to any gene: 9. DNA of the CDR3: TGTGCCAGCTCACAGGTACCGACAGGGAATAGCAATCAGCCCCAGCATTTT. Translating it yields CASSQVPTGNSNQPQHF.

V gene TRBV14 combines with J gene TRBJ1-1, with D perhaps matching TRBD1 (5 bases). V dropped 5 bases and J dropped 10 bases, with 17 bases sitting between them. CDR1 is SGHDN and CDR2 is FVKESK in the germline V gene. The CDR3 extends over 13 amino acids. Here the CDR3 reads CASSSRQILGAFF. For the CDR3, the DNA is TGTGCCAGCAGCTCGCGACAGATCTTGGGAGCTTTCTTT.

This chain connects TRBV27 to TRBJ1-2; 10 bases agree with TRBD1. The ends lost 4 bases at V and 7 bases at J; junction bases unmatched: 15. Germline CDR1 reads MNHEY; CDR2 reads SMNVEV (reference sequence). The CDR3 has 17 residues. The CDR3 spells CASSSSRDRGAFSGYTF. The CDR3 DNA sequence: TGTGCCAGCAGTTCGTCCCGGGACAGGGGAGCCTTCTCTGGCTACACCTTC.

A remark on this clone: This sample includes further DNA sequences coding for the same CDR3. The chain carries TRBV5-1 and TRBJ2-1; D not resolved. V was trimmed by 0 bases and J by 0 bases, leaving 7 bases between them. The CDR3 is 15 amino acids. CDR1 and CDR2 (germline): SGHRS, YFSETQ. CDR3 protein: CASSLVVSSYNEQFF. CDR3 nucleotides: TGCGCCAGCAGCTTGGTGGTTAGCTCCTACAATGAGCAGTTCTTC.

The genes are TRBV7-9 and TRBJ1-2; D is undetermined. This CDR3 is 12 amino acids long. Germline CDR1 and CDR2: SEHNR and FQNEAQ (reference sequence). Between the trimmed V and J ends, which lost 7 bases and 8 bases, there was a span of 14 bases. The CDR3 here is CASTLGGYGYTF. The CDR3 DNA follows: TGTGCCAGCACCCTAGGAGGTTACGGCTACACCTTC.

The V call is TRBV6-5, the J call TRBJ2-1; 7 bases match TRBD2. Germline assignment: CDR1 MNHEY and CDR2 SVGAGI. CDR3 size: 16 residues. Trimming at V came to 1 base and at J to 4 bases, leaving 7 bases not matched to a gene. The CDR3 DNA is TGTGCCAGCAGTTACTTGGGGGGAGGGGTTTACAATGAGCAGTTCTTC. As protein: CASSYLGGGVYNEQFF.

The chain employs TRBV30 and TRBJ1-2; TRBD1 matches 7 bases. The V segment lost 4 bases and the J segment 4 bases; nucleotides outside the gene matches: 9. The CDR3 spans 14 residues. The germline gives CDR1 GTSNPN, CDR2 SVGIG (reference sequence). The CDR3 nucleotides are TGTGCCTGGACCCGACAGGGATCCGGCTATGGCTACACCTTC. This gives the protein CAWTRQGSGYGYTF.

The chain employs TRBV4-2 and TRBJ2-1; 15 nucleotides agree with TRBD2. With V trimmed by 0 bases and J by 0 bases, 12 bases remained unmatched. Germline V lookup: CDR1 LGHNA, CDR2 YNFKEQ. The CDR3 is 22 residues long. This chain's CDR3 is CASSQDHSGTSGRTISYNEQFF. Written as DNA, the CDR3 is TGTGCCAGCAGCCAAGATCACTCCGGGACTAGCGGGAGGACCATCTCCTACAATGAGCAGTTCTTC.

The rearrangement joins TRBV5-1 to TRBJ1-3; maybe TRBD1 (6 bases). The ends were cut back, 4 bases at V and 2 bases at J, with 13 bases in the middle. This CDR3 contains 15 residues. Per the germline V gene, CDR1 is SGHRS and CDR2 is YFSETQ. The DNA of the CDR3 is TGCGCCAGCAGCCCGCTCCCAGGGGCTGGAAACACCATATATTTT. Protein: CASSPLPGAGNTIYF.

The rearrangement links TRBV6-5 to TRBJ2-1; D not certain. Germline V gene sequence: CDR1 MNHEY, CDR2 SVGAGI. Trimming took off 0 bases at V and 6 bases at J, with 6 bases between the two ends. This CDR3 has 13 amino acids. The CDR3 coding sequence is TGTGCCAGCAGTTACTCAGCCCGCAATGAGCAGTTCTTC. Translation gives CASSYSARNEQFF.

The chain employs TRBV4-3 and TRBJ2-7, with no clear D. This CDR3 comprises 14 residues. V was clipped by 0 bases and J by 3 bases, with 9 bases between them. Germline values: CDR1 LGHNA, CDR2 YSLEER. CDR3 protein: CASSQERALYEQYF. CDR3 DNA sequence: TGCGCCAGCAGCCAAGAAAGAGCCCTCTACGAGCAGTACTTC.

The chain combines TRBV25-1 with TRBJ1-3; the match to TRBD1 covers 9 bases. CDR1 and CDR2 (germline): MGHDK, SYGVNS. The ends lost 5 bases at V and 2 bases at J; junction bases unmatched: 4. The CDR3 has 15 residues. The DNA of the CDR3 is TGTGCCAGCAGTAGAACAGGGGGCGCTGGAAACACCATATATTTT. Residues: CASSRTGGAGNTIYF.

The J gene is TRBJ1-1, the V gene TRBV29-1, with D unresolved. This CDR3 has 14 residues. Looked up from germline, CDR1 is SQVTM and CDR2 is ANQGSEA. V dropped 7 bases and J dropped 0 bases, with 15 bases sitting between them. The CDR3 nucleotides read TGCAGCGGGGGAGTACCGACTATGAACACTGAAGCTTTCTTT. Translated, it gives CSGGVPTMNTEAFF.

The V gene is TRBV6-1, the J gene TRBJ2-2, with D possibly being TRBD1 (5 bases). From germline, CDR1 is MNHNS and CDR2 SASEGT. Trimming cost V 4 bases and J 0 bases, with 12 bases left between them. The CDR3 has 16 residues. The CDR3 spells CASSVRQGANTGELFF. CDR3 sequence (DNA): TGTGCCAGCAGTGTTAGGCAGGGCGCGAACACCGGGGAGCTGTTTTTT.

The V gene is TRBV19, the J gene TRBJ2-2, with a weak D call TRBD2 (5 bases). With 7 bases removed from V and 5 bases from J, the gap between germline ends came to 14 bases. This CDR3 contains 14 residues. CDR1 and CDR2 (germline): LNHDA, SQIVND (reference sequence). The CDR3 DNA follows: TGTGCCAGTATAGAGGGCAGTGTGACCGGGGAGCTGTTTTTT. This codes for CASIEGSVTGELFF.

The chain uses TRBV6-1 and TRBJ1-4; D is perhaps TRBD1 (5 bases). The germline V and J ends were trimmed by 1 base and 10 bases, with 13 bases remaining between them. This CDR3 region has 14 residues. Per germline, CDR1 MNHNS and CDR2 SASEGT. The CDR3 sequence is CASSEGGGPGKLFF. Written as DNA, the CDR3 is TGTGCCAGCAGTGAAGGGGGGGGTCCAGGAAAACTGTTTTTT.

This clone has only one observation. This chain links TRBV27 with TRBJ2-3, with D perhaps TRBD2 (5 bases). CDR1 MNHEY and CDR2 SMNVEV come from the germline V gene (reference sequence). The CDR3 covers 12 residues. V was shortened by 3 bases and J by 7 bases, with 8 bases between the two germline ends. The CDR3 here is CASSFSGNTQYF. The CDR3 region has the DNA TGTGCCAGCAGTTTTTCGGGAAATACGCAGTATTTT.

The rearrangement uses TRBV6-5 and TRBJ2-1; 9 bases are a match to TRBD2. V lost 6 bases, J lost 0 bases, and 3 bases stayed unmatched. CDR1 is MNHEY and CDR2 is SVGAGI in the germline V gene. The CDR3 loop spans 15 amino acids. This CDR3 is CASRRLAVSYNEQFF. The CDR3 region has the DNA TGTGCCAGCAGGAGACTAGCGGTCTCCTACAATGAGCAGTTCTTC.

The rearrangement links TRBV11-2 to TRBJ2-1, with 8 positions matching TRBD2. The CDR3 has 15 amino acids. After removal of 1 base from V and 3 bases from J, the junction contained 2 bases not matched to a gene. Germline CDR1 is SGHAT and CDR2 is FQNNGV. CDR3 sequence: CASSLGRGVYNEQFF. CDR3 nucleotides: TGTGCCAGCAGCTTAGGGCGGGGGGTCTACAATGAGCAGTTCTTC. Full variable domain (remainder filled in from reference TRBV11-2 and TRBJ2-1): EAGVAQSPRYKIIEKRQSVAFWCNPISGHATLYWYQQILGQGPKLLIQFQNNGVVDDSQLPKDRFSAERLKGVDSTLKIQPAKLEDSAVYLCASSLGRGVYNEQFFGPGTRLTVL.

This clone was seen at least ten times. This sequence joins TRBV3-1 (or the pseudogene TRBV3-2) and TRBJ2-1, with TRBD1 identical over 9 bases. CDR1 LGHDT and CDR2 YNNKEL come from the germline V gene (reference sequence). Trimming took 2 bases from V and 12 from J; bases not matched to a gene: 14. The CDR3 totals 16 residues. The DNA for the CDR3 is TGTGCCAGCAGCCAACTTCTTCCCGGGACAGGGCCGTTGCAGTTCTTC. Its translation is CASSQLLPGTGPLQFF.